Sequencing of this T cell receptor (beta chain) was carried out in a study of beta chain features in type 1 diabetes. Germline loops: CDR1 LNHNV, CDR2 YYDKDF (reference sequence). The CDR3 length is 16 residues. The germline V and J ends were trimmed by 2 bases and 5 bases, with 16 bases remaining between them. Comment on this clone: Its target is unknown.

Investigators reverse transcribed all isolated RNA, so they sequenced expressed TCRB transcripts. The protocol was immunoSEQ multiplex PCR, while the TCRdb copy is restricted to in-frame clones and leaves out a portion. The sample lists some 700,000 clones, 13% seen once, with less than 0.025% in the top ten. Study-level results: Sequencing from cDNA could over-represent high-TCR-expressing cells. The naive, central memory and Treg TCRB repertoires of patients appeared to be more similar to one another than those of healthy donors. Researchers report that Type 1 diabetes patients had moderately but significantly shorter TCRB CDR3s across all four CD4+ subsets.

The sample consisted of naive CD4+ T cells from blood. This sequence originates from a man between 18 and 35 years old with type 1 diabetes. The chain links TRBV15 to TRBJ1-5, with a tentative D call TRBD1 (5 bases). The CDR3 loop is CATSRPGDGTYQPQHF. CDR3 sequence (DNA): TGTGCCACCAGCAGACCGGGGGACGGTACATATCAGCCCCAGCATTTT. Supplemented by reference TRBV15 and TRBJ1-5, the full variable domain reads DAMVIQNPRYQVTQFGKPVTLSCSQTLNHNVMYWYQQKSSQAPKLLFHYYDKDFNNEADTPDNFQSRRPNTSFCFLDIRSPGLGDTAMYLCATSRPGDGTYQPQHFGDGTRLSIL.